The entry below gives a single TCR beta chain sequence along with its context. Its antigen is still unknown. The entry originates in a study of blood T cells in healthy people across ages. Study-level findings and limits: CMV status of donors was unknown, possibly confounding expanded clonotype changes. Per million T cells, TCR beta diversity dropped about linearly as age rose.

A second PCR, run for about 6 to 11 cycles, used a sample-barcoded 5' primer plus a J-beta primer mix. Every sample returned 2.5 million or more CDR3-containing paired-end reads. TCRdb reprocessed the 5' RACE reads with MiXCR, giving one entry per CDR3 protein. The repertoire includes approximately 1.5 million distinct CDR3 sequences, 30% to 40% of them detected once, and approximately 11% sits in the top ten. CDR1 is SEHNR and CDR2 is FQNEAQ in the germline V gene (reference sequence). V was cut by 6 bases and J by 6 bases, with 24 bases left in between. The CDR3 is made up of 17 amino acids. Per sample, a minimum of 6.5 million PBMCs were isolated.

V gene TRBV7-9 combines with J gene TRBJ2-1; tentatively, D is TRBD2 (5 bases). The sequenced material came from blood. This sequence originates from a woman aged 30 to 39 in good health. In DNA form, the CDR3 reads TGTGCCAGCAGGAATGTCGACGGAAAGCGCCGGGGCAATGAGCAGTTCTTC. This gives the protein CASRNVDGKRRGNEQFF.